The 22 T cell receptor beta chains presented below share a single source sample, sequenced in a study of blood T cell repertoires in COVID-19. Profiled with immunoSEQ multiplex PCR; TCRdb holds only in-frame clones, not every one. In the table there are about 130,000 clones, about 89% of which are singletons. The specimen sequenced was peripheral blood. All receptors derive from a woman between 55 and 75 years old with acute or convalescent COVID-19.

CDR3 in DNA: TGTGCCAGCAGCTCGACCCCGACAGCCAACTATGGCTACACCTTC. This codes for CASSSTPTANYGYTF. The gene calls are TRBV11-2 and TRBJ1-2, with D possibly matching TRBD1 (5 bases). The CDR3 covers 15 residues. V was clipped by 4 bases and J by 2 bases, with 14 bases between them. CDR1 and CDR2 from the germline V gene are SGHAT and FQNNGV.

The chain recombines TRBV27 with TRBJ2-2; D gene unclear. In germline, CDR1 is MNHEY, CDR2 SMNVEV (reference sequence). The CDR3 totals 17 residues. The V end was cut by 3 bases, the J end by 1 base, with 15 bases between. The CDR3 bases are TGTGCCAGCAGTTTCCTTGCAGACATCTTGAACACCGGGGAGCTGTTTTTT. Amino acid sequence: CASSFLADILNTGELFF.

The rearrangement uses TRBV29-1 and TRBJ2-5; D uncertain. This CDR3 comprises 12 residues. From germline, CDR1 is SQVTM and CDR2 ANQGSEA. With 4 bases removed from V and 1 base from J, the gap between germline ends came to 7 bases. The CDR3 loop reads CSVATAQETQYF. Here the CDR3 DNA reads TGCAGCGTTGCAACAGCCCAAGAGACCCAGTACTTC.

The chain employs TRBV7-8 and TRBJ2-1; 9 nucleotides line up with TRBD1. J was trimmed by 7 bases and V by 5 bases; bases with no gene match: 9. Germline-derived CDR1 and CDR2 are SGHVS and FQNEAQ. The CDR3 totals 15 residues. CDR3 DNA sequence: TGTGCCAGCAGCCCCCCCGGGACAGGGCGGAATGAGCAGTTCTTC. Translation gives CASSPPGTGRNEQFF.

The V gene is TRBV28, the J gene TRBJ2-7, with 11 bases that match TRBD2. V trimming: 5 bases; J trimming: 3 bases; junction bases outside the gene matches: 3. Looked up from germline, CDR1 is MDHEN and CDR2 is SYDVKM. There are 14 residues in the CDR3. CDR3 DNA: TGTGCCAGCAGTGGACTAGCGGGTATCTACGAGCAGTACTTC. It encodes CASSGLAGIYEQYF.

This clone occurred once. This chain uses TRBV19 with TRBJ2-1, with TRBD2 identical over 11 bases. V was pared by 7 bases and J by 8 bases, with 10 bases of the junction left unmatched. The CDR3 spans 15 residues. From germline, CDR1 is LNHDA and CDR2 SQIVND (reference sequence). CDR3 residues: CASTLTSGMHDEQFF. The CDR3 DNA sequence: TGTGCCAGTACCCTGACTAGCGGGATGCATGATGAGCAGTTCTTC.

The chain employs TRBV7-9 and TRBJ1-4, with TRBD1 as a possible D gene (5 bases). The ends were cut back, 5 bases at V and 8 bases at J, with 9 bases in the middle. CDR3 length: 12 residues. Germline V gene data show CDR1 as SEHNR and CDR2 as FQNEAQ (reference sequence). The CDR3 nucleotides read TGTGCCAGCAGCCCGGAGGGGGAAAAACTGTTTTTT. Translating gives CASSPEGEKLFF.

This clone turned up a few times. The V and J genes are TRBV6-2 or TRBV6-3 and TRBJ2-3; D unresolved. Germline V gene sequence: CDR1 MNHEY, CDR2 SVGEGT. V was cut by 2 bases and J by 2 bases, with 11 bases left in between. The CDR3 is 15 amino acids. This chain's CDR3 is CASSYEATLTDTQYF. CDR3 coding DNA: TGTGCCAGCAGTTACGAGGCGACTCTCACAGATACGCAGTATTTT.

The J gene is TRBJ1-2, the V gene TRBV28, with 7 bases identical to TRBD1. CDR3 length equals 14 residues. Germline CDR1 is MDHEN and CDR2 is SYDVKM. Trimming took 5 bases from V and 4 from J; bases not matched to a gene: 7. The CDR3 nucleotides read TGTGCCAGCAGTCCCGACAGGGTCGCCTATGGCTACACCTTC. It specifies CASSPDRVAYGYTF.

This rearrangement joins TRBV7-9 to TRBJ2-5; D not certain. The germline gives CDR1 SEHNR, CDR2 FQNEAQ (reference sequence). V shed 3 bases and J shed 1 base, with 12 bases lying between them. The CDR3 contains 15 residues. CDR3 sequence reads: CASSFYSTGQETQYF. The CDR3 DNA reads as TGTGCCAGCAGCTTTTACTCAACGGGCCAAGAGACCCAGTACTTC.

The rearrangement links TRBV11-3 to TRBJ2-1, with TRBD2 as a possible D gene (5 bases). Looked up from germline, CDR1 is SGHNT and CDR2 is YENEEA. The CDR3 has 15 amino acids. Trimming cost V 7 bases and J 6 bases, with 19 bases left between them. The CDR3 protein is CASNFSPHEGNEQFF. The CDR3 DNA sequence: TGTGCCAGCAACTTTAGCCCTCATGAGGGCAATGAGCAGTTCTTC. Filled out from reference TRBV11-3 and TRBJ2-1, the complete variable domain reads EAGVVQSPRYKIIEKKQPVAFWCNPISGHNTLYWYLQNLGQGPELLIRYENEEAVDDSQLPKDRFSAERLKGVDSTLKIQPAELGDSAVYLCASNFSPHEGNEQFFGPGTRLTVL.

Only one count was recorded for this clone. CDR3 nucleotides: TGTGCCAGCAGCAGGCTGGCAGGGACAGATACGCAGTATTTT. This encodes CASSRLAGTDTQYF. J is TRBJ2-3 and V is TRBV21-1; TRBD1 is the table's D call and was not checked against the DNA. TRBV21-1 is given as a pseudogene. The CDR3 spans 14 residues.

V gene TRBV6-2 or TRBV6-3 combines with J gene TRBJ1-1, with D hard to call. V lost 4 bases, J lost 5 bases, and 11 bases lay in between. The CDR3 runs to 13 residues. Germline lookup yields CDR1 MNHEY and CDR2 SVGEGT. CDR3 sequence (DNA): TGTGCCAGCAGTTCTAGGGCGGGGACTGAAGCTTTCTTT. This encodes CASSSRAGTEAFF.

The chain uses TRBV11-3 and TRBJ2-1; TRBD2 aligns across 14 bases. Germline V gene lookup returns CDR1 SGHNT and CDR2 YENEEA. Trimming cost V 6 bases and J 3 bases; bases outside gene matches: 4. This CDR3 is built from 16 residues. Written as DNA, the CDR3 is TGTGCCAGCAGTCGGACTAGCGGGAGGATCTACAATGAGCAGTTCTTC. This codes for CASSRTSGRIYNEQFF.

The chain employs TRBV6-1 and TRBJ1-3; a weak D match, TRBD1 (6 bases). This CDR3 is built from 14 residues. V was pared by 3 bases and J by 8 bases, with 14 bases between. Germline V gives CDR1 MNHNS, CDR2 SASEGT. The CDR3 nucleotides read TGTGCCAGCAGTGATCCGGGACAACGGGACACCATATATTTT. It yields the protein CASSDPGQRDTIYF.

V gene TRBV3-1 (or the pseudogene TRBV3-2) combines with J gene TRBJ2-7, with 10 bases that match TRBD2. The CDR3 has 16 residues. After removal of 4 bases from V and 6 bases from J, the junction contained 12 bases not matched to a gene. Germline CDR1 reads LGHDT; CDR2 reads YNNKEL (reference sequence). The CDR3 sequence is CASSPSMASGRSEQYF. The CDR3 DNA reads TGTGCCAGCAGCCCGAGCATGGCTAGCGGGAGATCCGAGCAGTACTTC.

The V and J genes are TRBV9 and TRBJ1-3; 10 bases are a match to TRBD1. V lost 4 bases to trimming and J lost 2 bases; unmatched junction nucleotides: 9. The CDR3 is 17 residues long. Germline V gene sequence: CDR1 SGDLS, CDR2 YYNGEE. CDR3 nucleotide sequence: TGTGCCAGCAGCAACCAGCAGGGGACAGGGGCTGGAAACACCATATATTTT. This translates into CASSNQQGTGAGNTIYF.

This clone was observed once. The J gene is TRBJ1-2, the V gene TRBV20-1; 8 nucleotides match TRBD1. The CDR3 length is 14 residues. Germline V gene lookup returns CDR1 DFQATT and CDR2 SNEGSKA (reference sequence). V was clipped by 3 bases and J by 0 bases; unmatched bases: 3. The chain's CDR3 is CSASPGQANYGYTF. The CDR3 DNA reads as TGCAGTGCTAGTCCGGGACAGGCTAACTATGGCTACACCTTC.

The rearrangement links TRBV5-3 to TRBJ1-1, with TRBD1 matching 9 bases. TRBV5-3 is filed as an ORF, its function uncertain. The CDR3 runs 15 residues. Germline trimming cut 4 bases from V and 5 bases from J; bases unmatched to any gene: 9. The CDR3 here is CARSPVRQGETEAFF. Written as DNA, the CDR3 is TGTGCCAGAAGCCCTGTGAGACAGGGGGAAACTGAAGCTTTCTTT.

The CDR3: CASILQGDNQKNTEAFF. CDR3 bases: TGTGCCAGTATTCTCCAAGGGGACAACCAGAAGAACACTGAAGCTTTCTTT. The chain joins TRBV19 to TRBJ1-1; tentative D call: TRBD1 (6 bases). Deletions cut 7 bases from V and 1 base from J, with 22 bases between. Per the germline V gene, CDR1 is LNHDA and CDR2 is SQIVND (reference sequence). CDR3 length equals 17 residues.

The chain employs TRBV5-1 and TRBJ2-1; 8 nucleotides align to TRBD1. V shed 0 bases and J 0 bases; nucleotides not matched to a gene: 2. Germline loops: CDR1 SGHRS, CDR2 YFSETQ. CDR3 size: 16 residues. The CDR3 is CASSLGQGISYNEQFF. In DNA form, the CDR3 reads TGCGCCAGCAGCTTGGGACAGGGGATCTCCTACAATGAGCAGTTCTTC.

This sequence joins TRBV7-9 and TRBJ1-3; perhaps TRBD1 as D (6 bases). Germline assignment: CDR1 SEHNR and CDR2 FQNEAQ (reference sequence). The CDR3 is 15 amino acids. The V and J ends lost 1 base and 4 bases respectively, with 11 bases between them. The CDR3 DNA reads TGTGCCAGCAGCTTAGTGACAGGCTCAGGAAACACCATATATTTT. Its protein product is CASSLVTGSGNTIYF.